This TCR beta chain is drawn from a study of T cells in narcolepsy. Study as a whole: Donors had narcolepsy type 1 or type 2, or were healthy controls.

This clone appeared a single time. Its antigen is still unknown. Some clones are missing from TCRdb's copy, which holds only in-frame ones; the method was immunoSEQ multiplex PCR. The table has fewer than 40,000 clones, around four fifths seen once. Study-level findings and limits: No autoreactive T cell clone sequences appeared in some memory CD4+ repertoires. Blood of same and different patients, but not healthy controls, reportedly held recurring autoreactive clonotypes.

Deletions cut 6 bases from V and 7 bases from J, with 16 bases between. The germline CDR1 and CDR2 sequences are LNHDA and SQIVND (reference sequence). This CDR3 spans 14 amino acids. Sequencing used memory (CD45RA-) CD4+ T cells from blood. The sequence was obtained from a human donor in good health. This chain joins TRBV19 and TRBJ2-1, with D perhaps matching TRBD1 (5 bases). The CDR3 loop is CASSPDGARNEQFF. For the CDR3, the DNA is TGTGCCAGTAGCCCCGATGGGGCGAGGAATGAGCAGTTCTTC.